This T cell receptor (beta chain) is from a study of T cells in Graves' hyperthyroidism and ophthalmopathy. This clonotype was counted many times. RNA transcripts yielded amplified TCR beta CDR3 regions. The study used the HTBI primer set for a first-round RT-PCR of the TCR CDR3. TCRdb ran MiXCR on the multiplex PCR reads and lists one entry per CDR3 protein. This table has 280,000 or so distinct CDR3 sequences, about 25% appearing once. The V gene lost 1 base and the J gene lost 3 bases, with 10 bases spanning the gap. Germline V gene lookup returns CDR1 LGHDT and CDR2 YNNKEL (reference sequence). This CDR3 contains 14 residues.

The specimen was blood. The J gene is TRBJ2-7, the V gene TRBV3-1; D is uncertain. The clonotype originates from a man in his forties with Graves' hyperthyroidism that later progressed to Graves' ophthalmopathy. The CDR3 reads CASSQVGLYYEQYF. In DNA, the CDR3 is TGTGCCAGCAGCCAAGTGGGTCTGTACTACGAGCAGTACTTC.